A selection of T cell receptor beta chains follows, all from one sample in a study of cytomegalovirus exposure and HLA in healthy donors. Produced via immunoSEQ multiplex PCR; TCRdb's table is partial and in-frame only. The sample includes about 95,000 clones, roughly three quarters of them seen just once. Source material: PBMCs. These receptors all come from a woman aged 40 to 49 in good health and CMV-seronegative. Both conserved end residues are part of each CDR3. D genes are given only for firm matches. The size of a clone is reported for some rows only, either as once, few or many, or as a class for expanded clones.

-	-	TRBV25-1	TRBJ2-1	TGTGCCAGCAGTGACCAGCGAAACAATGAGCAGTTCTTC	CASSDQRNNEQFF
few	-	TRBV7-7	TRBJ1-2	TGTGCCAGCAGCCCCAGGTTCAACTATGGCTACACCTTC	CASSPRFNYGYTF
-	-	TRBV9	TRBJ2-1	TGTGCCAGCAGCCAACTTACAGAGTTCTACAATGAGCAGTTCTTC	CASSQLTEFYNEQFF
-	-	TRBV27	TRBJ1-2	TGTGCCAGCAGATTTCCAGGGTCCGGCTACACCTTC	CASRFPGSGYTF
few	-	TRBV6-1	TRBJ2-7	TGTGCCAGCGCACATACCGAGCAGTACTTC	CASAHTEQYF
-	-	TRBV4-1	TRBJ2-5	TGCGCCAGCAGTCTCGGGGTTAACCAAGAGACCCAGTACTTC	CASSLGVNQETQYF
few	TRBD1	TRBV25-1	TRBJ1-4	TGTGCCAGCAGTGGGGACAGGGGAGAAGAAGAAAAACTGTTTTTT	CASSGDRGEEEKLFF
-	TRBD1	TRBV29-1	TRBJ1-2	TGCAGCTCTGCCCCCCAGGGGGCGGGTGGCTACACCTTC	CSSAPQGAGGYTF
-	-	TRBV5-6	TRBJ1-3	TGTGCCAGCAGCGCGGGAATCTCTGGAAACACCATATATTTT	CASSAGISGNTIYF
-	TRBD2	TRBV2	TRBJ2-5	TGTGCCAGCCGCCGCGGGACTAGCGGGGAAGAGACCCAGTACTTC	CASRRGTSGEETQYF
-	TRBD1	TRBV5-1	TRBJ2-1	TGCGCCAGCTGGCCCGGGACAGGTTTCGTTGAGCAGTTCTTC	CASWPGTGFVEQFF
-	TRBD1	TRBV6-5	TRBJ1-5	TGTGCCAGCAGTTCGACAGGGACCTACAATCAGCCCCAGCATTTT	CASSSTGTYNQPQHF
once	-	TRBV5-1	TRBJ2-5	TGCGCCAGCAGCTTACGGAGCGGCGGGGAGACCCAGTACTTC	CASSLRSGGETQYF
-	-	TRBV5-1	TRBJ2-2	TGCGCCAGCAGCCGAGGTGGAAGGGGGGGCCAGACCGGGGAGCTGTTTTTT	CASSRGGRGGQTGELFF
-	TRBD1	TRBV2	TRBJ2-4	TGTGCCAGCAGTTCGACCGGGACAGGGATAAACATTCAGTACTTC	CASSSTGTGINIQYF
few	TRBD2	TRBV5-1	TRBJ2-4	TGCGCCAGCAGCGGTGGGACTAGCGGGGGAAACATTCAGTACTTC	CASSGGTSGGNIQYF
-	-	TRBV4-3	TRBJ1-6	TGCGCCAGCAGCCAAGATCTGGGGGGGACCGAGCTCCACTTT	CASSQDLGGTELHF
-	TRBD1	TRBV2	TRBJ1-1	TGTGCCAGCAGGGGGACAGGGTACAACACTGAAGCTTTCTTT	CASRGTGYNTEAFF
-	-	TRBV4-2	TRBJ2-5	-	CASSSSGAGGSQETQYF
-	TRBD2	TRBV5-1	TRBJ2-5	TGCGCCAGCAGCTTGGCCGGACTAGCGGAAGAGACCCAGTACTTC	CASSLAGLAEETQYF
-	TRBD1	TRBV6-6	TRBJ2-3	TGTGCCAGCAGTTCCACAGGGGCTCTAGGCACAGATACGCAGTATTTT	CASSSTGALGTDTQYF
-	-	TRBV7-2	TRBJ2-7	TGTGCCAGCAGCTTAGCTGCGGTAGTGGAGACCTACGAGCAGTACTTC	CASSLAAVVETYEQYF
-	-	TRBV7-2	TRBJ1-1	TGTGCCAGCAGCTTAAAAACTATGAACACTGAAGCTTTCTTT	CASSLKTMNTEAFF
-	-	TRBV19	TRBJ1-1	TGTGCCAGTAGATCCAGGGAGGTGAACACTGAAGCTTTCTTT	CASRSREVNTEAFF
-	-	TRBV6-1	TRBJ1-3	TGTGCCAGCAGTGAATCCCAAGGAAACACCATATATTTT	CASSESQGNTIYF
-	-	TRBV7-9	TRBJ1-1	TGTGCCAGCGGGACACCACAAGGCGAAGCTTTCTTT	CASGTPQGEAFF
-	TRBD2	TRBV11-1	TRBJ2-4	TGTGCCAGCAGCTACCGGACTAGCGGGGCTTCGGCCAAAAACATTCAGTACTTC	CASSYRTSGASAKNIQYF
-	-	TRBV5-6	TRBJ1-5	TGTGCCAGCAGCTTCCGACAGTATAGCAATCAGCCCCAGCATTTT	CASSFRQYSNQPQHF
-	-	TRBV13	TRBJ2-7	TGTGCCAGCAGCTCTCAGACAGCCTACTCCTACGAGCAGTACTTC	CASSSQTAYSYEQYF
few	TRBD1	TRBV27	TRBJ2-7	TGTGCCAGCGGTATGACAGGGAACTCCTACGAGCAGTACTTC	CASGMTGNSYEQYF
-	TRBD1	TRBV7-6	TRBJ2-1	TGTGCCAGCAGCTTGGACAGGGGGCGCCCGAATGAGCAGTTCTTC	CASSLDRGRPNEQFF
-	-	TRBV4-1	TRBJ1-4	TGCGTCAGCAGCCTTGGACAGACTAATGAAAAACTGTTTTTT	CVSSLGQTNEKLFF
-	-	TRBV2	TRBJ2-7	TGTGCCAGCAGCAAGGACAGTTACTACGAGCAGTACTTC	CASSKDSYYEQYF
-	-	TRBV4-2	TRBJ1-5	TGTGCCAGCAGCCAGGACGGACAGAACAATCAGCCCCAGCATTTT	CASSQDGQNNQPQHF
-	TRBD1	TRBV20-1	TRBJ2-7	TGCAGTGCTCAGACAGGGGACGAGCAGTACTTC	CSAQTGDEQYF
few	-	TRBV6-5	TRBJ1-2	TGTGCCAGCAGCCCGAGCAGCAACGCCGGGGGCTACACCTTC	CASSPSSNAGGYTF
-	-	TRBV4-1	TRBJ1-2	TGCGCCAGCAGCCAAGCAGGGACTGGAGATGGCTACACCTTC	CASSQAGTGDGYTF
-	-	TRBV27	TRBJ2-2	TGTGCCAGCAGCCCATTTCGGGGGAACACCGGGGAGCTGTTTTTT	CASSPFRGNTGELFF
-	-	TRBV7-7	TRBJ1-5	TGTGGGGGGGGGAGACAGTGGCCCCAGCATTTT	CGGGRQWPQHF
-	-	TRBV7-6	TRBJ1-2	TGTGCCAGCAGCTTAACAGTCAGCCCAACTGAGCGCTACACCTTC	CASSLTVSPTERYTF
once	-	TRBV6-6	TRBJ1-1	TGTGCCAGCAGTTACTCGAACAGCCCTGGGGCTTTCTTT	CASSYSNSPGAFF
few	-	TRBV19	TRBJ2-7	TGTGCCAGTAGTATAGGGAGGGCCGAGAAGCACGAGCAGTACTTC	CASSIGRAEKHEQYF
once	-	TRBV30	TRBJ1-1	TGTGCCTGTAATTACGGGGGGAACACTGAAGCTTTCTTT	CACNYGGNTEAFF
-	-	TRBV7-9	TRBJ2-7	TGTGCCAGCAGCTTAGGTTCAGGGTTGTTTTTACGGCAGTACTTC	CASSLGSGLFLRQYF
few	TRBD2	TRBV29-1	TRBJ2-1	TGCAGCGTGGGGTCCAGAATAGCGGGGATTCAGTTCTTC	CSVGSRIAGIQFF
-	TRBD1	TRBV27	TRBJ1-1	TGTGCCAGCAGTTTAGGGTTGGGACAGACGAACACTGAAGCTTTCTTT	CASSLGLGQTNTEAFF
few	TRBD1	TRBV6-5	TRBJ1-1	TGTGCCAGCAGGCGACAGGGGGGGAACACTGAAGCTTTCTTT	CASRRQGGNTEAFF
-	-	TRBV5-6	TRBJ1-1	TGTGCCAGCAGCTACTTGGACATGAACACTGAAGCTTTCTTT	CASSYLDMNTEAFF
-	TRBD1	TRBV19	TRBJ2-7	TGTGCCAGTAGTCCCCGGACAGGGGGGTTAAGGTCCTACGAGCAGTACTTC	CASSPRTGGLRSYEQYF
-	TRBD2	TRBV5-1	TRBJ2-3	TGCGCCAGCAGCTCAGACCCTAGCGGGGGTTTAACAGATACGCAGTATTTT	CASSSDPSGGLTDTQYF
-	TRBD1	TRBV5-1	TRBJ1-2	TGCGCCAGCAGCCGGGGACAGGGCTCTAACTATGGCTACACCTTC	CASSRGQGSNYGYTF
-	TRBD1	TRBV6-5	TRBJ2-2	TGTGCCAGCAGCTCTGGGACAGCCACCGGGGAGCTGTTTTTT	CASSSGTATGELFF
-	TRBD2	TRBV2	TRBJ2-3	TGTGCCAGCAGGATACTAGCGGGGGGCACAGATACGCAGTATTTT	CASRILAGGTDTQYF
-	-	TRBV2	TRBJ1-1	TGTGCCAGCAGGCCTCGGTTAGCGGGGATCGACACTGAAGCTTTCTTT	CASRPRLAGIDTEAFF
-	TRBD1	TRBV7-2	TRBJ1-2	TGTGCCAGCAGCTTAGTTACAGGGGAGGTTGGCTACACCTTC	CASSLVTGEVGYTF
-	-	TRBV28	TRBJ1-1	TGTGCCAGCAGTCCCAACAGGAACACTGAAGCTTTCTTT	CASSPNRNTEAFF
-	-	TRBV7-7	TRBJ1-1	TGTGCTAGCAGCTTAGAGACTGGCACTGAAGCTTTCTTT	CASSLETGTEAFF
-	-	TRBV5-1	TRBJ2-3	TGCGCCAGCGCGGAGAACACAGATACGCAGTATTTT	CASAENTDTQYF
-	-	TRBV5-1	TRBJ2-5	TGCGCCAGCAGCTTGTTCGGGAACCAAGAGACCCAGTACTTC	CASSLFGNQETQYF